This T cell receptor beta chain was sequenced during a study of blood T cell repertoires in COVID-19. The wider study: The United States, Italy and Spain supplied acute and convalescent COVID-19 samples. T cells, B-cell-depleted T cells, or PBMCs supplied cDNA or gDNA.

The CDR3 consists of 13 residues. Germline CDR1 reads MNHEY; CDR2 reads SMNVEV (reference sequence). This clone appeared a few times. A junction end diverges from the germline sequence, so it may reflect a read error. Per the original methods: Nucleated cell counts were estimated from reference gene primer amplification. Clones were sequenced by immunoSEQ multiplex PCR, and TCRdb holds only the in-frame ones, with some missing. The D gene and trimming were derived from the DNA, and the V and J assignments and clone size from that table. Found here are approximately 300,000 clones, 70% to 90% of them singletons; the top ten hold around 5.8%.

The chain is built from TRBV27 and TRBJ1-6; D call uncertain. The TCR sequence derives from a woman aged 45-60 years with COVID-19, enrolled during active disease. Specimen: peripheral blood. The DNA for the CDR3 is TGTGCCAGCAGGTTATATGGAGATTCACCCCTCCACTTT. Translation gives CASRLYGDSPLHF.